This T cell receptor (beta chain) is drawn from a study of CD8+ T cells in alopecia areata. V lost 5 bases and J lost 4; bases outside the gene matches: 2. Germline V gene data show CDR1 as MNHEY and CDR2 as SMNVEV (reference sequence). This CDR3 comprises 14 residues. Treatment given: oral pan-JAK inhibitor, 5-10 mg twice daily. Extracted RNA was reverse transcribed into cDNA, the sequencing template. TCRdb's table, derived via immunoSEQ multiplex PCR, lists solely in-frame clones and lacks some. The top ten clones hold approximately 2.9% of a sample with fewer than 250,000 clones, around two fifths of them seen once. Notes on this clone: The sample holds other DNA sequences that translate to the same CDR3.

Sequences were derived from CD4+ T cells sorted from blood, sampled around week 37, from a patient treated with tofacitinib. This sequence originates from a human donor with alopecia areata. The rearrangement uses TRBV27 and TRBJ1-5; TRBD1 aligns across 10 bases. The CDR3 sequence: CASSRGQGNQPQHF. The CDR3 DNA follows: TGTGCCAGCAGTCGGGGACAGGGGAATCAGCCCCAGCATTTT.